The 14 T cell receptor beta chains listed next were all sequenced from one sample in a study of early T cells in non-severe SARS-CoV-2 infection. TCRdb used MiXCR to reprocess the 5' RACE reads, holding one entry per CDR3 protein. This sample has approximately 74,000 distinct CDR3 sequences, with 13% to 15% found just once. The sequencing input was whole blood. The receptors here all came from an adult who was a healthcare worker with PCR-confirmed SARS-CoV-2 infection or an uninfected control (not recorded which).

V gene TRBV7-2 combines with J gene TRBJ1-6; TRBD1 matches at 7 bases. The CDR3 is 17 residues long. CDR1 is SGHTA and CDR2 is FQGNSA in the germline V gene. Unmatched junction bases numbered 16, after V lost 6 bases and J lost 8 bases. DNA for the CDR3: TGTGCCAGCAGACCCACCATTTATCGGGACAGCTATTCACCCCTCCACTTT. It is translated as CASRPTIYRDSYSPLHF.

The V gene is TRBV7-8, the J gene TRBJ2-7; TRBD2 aligns across 13 bases. Germline-derived CDR1 and CDR2 are SGHVS and FQNEAQ. This CDR3 is 15 amino acids long. Germline trimming cut 3 bases from V and 6 bases from J; bases unmatched to any gene: 5. The CDR3 protein is CASSFPGTSGVEQYF. The CDR3 nucleotides read TGTGCCAGCAGCTTCCCCGGGACTAGCGGGGTCGAGCAGTACTTC.

This chain connects TRBV28 to TRBJ2-7; 8 nucleotides match TRBD1. Trimming cost V 3 bases and J 8 bases; bases outside gene matches: 3. The CDR3 loop spans 12 amino acids. Germline V lookup: CDR1 MDHEN, CDR2 SYDVKM. The CDR3 spells CASSFRQGKQYF. CDR3 DNA: TGTGCCAGCAGTTTCCGACAGGGGAAGCAGTACTTC.

A few counts support this clonotype. The chain couples TRBV7-9 to TRBJ2-2; D is unresolved. The CDR3 spans 16 residues. Germline V CDR1 and CDR2: SEHNR, FQNEAQ (reference sequence). The ends were cut back, 2 bases at V and 7 bases at J, with 17 bases in the middle. The CDR3 nucleotides are TGTGCCAGCAGCTTATTTAACTTGCAGGATGGCGGGGAGCTGTTTTTT. Protein: CASSLFNLQDGGELFF.

The chain carries TRBV7-9 and TRBJ1-3; D not certain. CDR1 is SEHNR and CDR2 is FQNEAQ in the germline V gene (reference sequence). CDR3 length: 14 residues. V lost 11 bases, J lost 0 bases, and 14 bases lay in between. CDR3 bases: TGTGCCGCAGCGGTGAAAATCTCTGGAAACACCATATATTTT. This gives the protein CAAAVKISGNTIYF.

This clonotype was seen a few times. The CDR3 DNA reads as TGCGCCAGCAGCTTGGTTTCGCTCCCTGAAGCTTTCTTT. Its protein is CASSLVSLPEAFF. The chain has TRBV5-1 and TRBJ1-1; D is unresolved. This CDR3 spans 13 amino acids. Trimming stripped 0 bases from V and 6 bases from J, with 9 bases between. In germline, CDR1 is SGHRS, CDR2 YFSETQ.

This clonotype has a count of ten or more. The V and J genes are TRBV20-1 and TRBJ2-1; D uncertain. V lost 3 bases and J lost 3, with 12 bases in between. The CDR3 contains 14 residues. Germline V gene sequence: CDR1 DFQATT, CDR2 SNEGSKA (reference sequence). The chain's CDR3 is CSARSSRFYNEQFF. The CDR3 DNA is TGCAGTGCTAGGAGTTCTAGGTTCTACAATGAGCAGTTCTTC.

The chain carries TRBV2 and TRBJ1-1; no reliable D call. The CDR3 runs 11 residues. From germline, CDR1 is SNHLY and CDR2 FYNNEI. Trimming left V 8 bases short and J 8 bases short, with 12 bases between. CDR3 loop: CASYGPNEAFF. The CDR3, as DNA: TGTGCCAGCTACGGCCCGAACGAAGCTTTCTTT.

This chain links TRBV7-2 with TRBJ1-1, with a tentative D call TRBD1 (5 bases). Germline CDR1 is SGHTA and CDR2 is FQGNSA. The CDR3 has 13 amino acids. The V end lost 1 base, the J end lost 11 bases, and 14 bases lay between the germline ends. The CDR3 DNA sequence: TGTGCCAGCAGCTTAGTTACGGGGGATGAGGCTTTCTTT. Protein: CASSLVTGDEAFF.

In this sample, this clonotype turned up a few times. This chain joins TRBV29-1 and TRBJ1-6; 8 bases line up with TRBD1. The CDR3 covers 14 residues. Germline V gives CDR1 SQVTM, CDR2 ANQGSEA. The J segment lost 8 bases and the V segment lost 5 bases, leaving 8 bases of the junction unmatched. This chain's CDR3 is CSVLTLDRDSPLHF. CDR3 coding DNA: TGCAGCGTTCTAACTCTGGACAGGGATTCACCCCTCCACTTT.

The table lists this clonotype with a few counts. The gene calls are TRBV2 and TRBJ2-5; 9 bases are a match to TRBD1. This CDR3 has 13 residues. J gave up 5 bases and V 6 bases, and 4 bases lay outside the gene matches. Germline V gene data show CDR1 as SNHLY and CDR2 as FYNNEI. DNA of the CDR3: TGTGCCAGCAGCCGGGACAGGGTTGAGACCCAGTACTTC. Encoded protein: CASSRDRVETQYF.

The rearrangement links TRBV11-1 to TRBJ2-7, with TRBD1 matching 8 bases. V was pared by 6 bases and J by 1 base, with 8 bases of the junction left unmatched. Looked up from germline, CDR1 is SGHAT and CDR2 is FQDESV (reference sequence). This CDR3 comprises 15 residues. CDR3 in DNA: TGTGCCAGCAGTAACAAGAACAGGGGGTCCTACGAGCAGTACTTC. Translating it yields CASSNKNRGSYEQYF. Complete variable domain (other parts from reference TRBV11-1 and TRBJ2-7): EAEVAQSPRYKITEKSQAVAFWCDPISGHATLYWYRQILGQGPELLVQFQDESVVDDSQLPKDRFSAERLKGVDSTLKIQPAELGDSAMYLCASSNKNRGSYEQYFGPGTRLTVT.

This clonotype was observed a few times. The chain couples TRBV2 to TRBJ1-2; possibly TRBD1 for D (5 bases). V was shortened by 1 base and J by 3 bases, with 9 bases between the two germline ends. This CDR3 is 14 amino acids long. CDR1 SNHLY and CDR2 FYNNEI come from the germline V gene. CDR3 in amino acids: CASSEGGGDYGYTF. DNA of the CDR3: TGTGCCAGCAGTGAAGGTGGGGGAGACTATGGCTACACCTTC. The full variable domain, with the rest looked up from reference TRBV2 and TRBJ1-2, is EPEVTQTPSHQVTQMGQEVILRCVPISNHLYFYWYRQILGQKVEFLVSFYNNEISEKSEIFDDQFSVERPDGSNFTLKIRSTKLEDSAMYFCASSEGGGDYGYTFGSGTRLTVV.

This clonotype has a handful of counts. The chain couples TRBV12-3 or TRBV12-4 to TRBJ2-1; 8 nucleotides line up with TRBD2. The CDR3 runs 14 residues. The V gene end was trimmed by 5 bases and the J gene end by 2 bases; junction bases not matched to a gene: 2. CDR3 in DNA: TGTGCCAGCAGTACTAGCGGTCCCTACAATGAGCAGTTCTTC. Its protein is CASSTSGPYNEQFF.